The 22 T cell receptor beta chains listed next were all sequenced from one sample in a study of shared clonotypes between healthy human individuals. TCRdb's copy holds only in-frame clones and misses some; the assay was immunoSEQ multiplex PCR. The table lists millions of clones, around 90% of them singletons. Sequenced material: naive CD4+ T cells sorted from blood. The subset: CD45RA+ positively selected. Receptor source: a young man in good health.

The chain combines TRBV7-3 with TRBJ2-1; 12 bases line up with TRBD2. Germline CDR1 reads SGHTA; CDR2 reads FQGTGA. V was clipped by 1 base and J by 14 bases; unmatched bases: 12. CDR3 length: 16 residues. The CDR3 reads CASSLSKALAGGPKFF. The CDR3 DNA sequence: TGTGCCAGCAGCTTAAGTAAGGCCCTAGCGGGGGGGCCGAAGTTCTTC.

V is TRBV20-1 and J is TRBJ1-2; D uncertain. Germline V gene lookup returns CDR1 DFQATT and CDR2 SNEGSKA (reference sequence). Trimming stripped 3 bases from V and 4 bases from J, with 3 bases between. CDR3 length equals 10 residues. The CDR3 protein is CSASTYGYTF. CDR3 bases: TGCAGTGCTAGCACCTATGGCTACACCTTC.

The chain employs TRBV2 and TRBJ2-3; 12 positions agree with TRBD2. Germline V lookup: CDR1 SNHLY, CDR2 FYNNEI. The CDR3 runs 15 residues. The J segment lost 4 bases and the V segment lost 6 bases, leaving 5 bases of the junction unmatched. CDR3 amino acids: CASRRLAGVPDTQYF. Written as DNA, the CDR3 is TGTGCCAGCAGACGACTAGCGGGGGTCCCAGATACGCAGTATTTT.

The chain couples TRBV7-3 to TRBJ1-2, with a tentative D call TRBD1 (5 bases). Germline loops: CDR1 SGHTA, CDR2 FQGTGA. Trimming shortened V by 5 bases and J by 4 bases, and 17 bases separated the two germline ends. CDR3 length equals 15 residues. The CDR3 is CASSPSPDRSYGYTF. For the CDR3, the DNA is TGTGCCAGCAGCCCATCACCCGACAGATCCTATGGCTACACCTTC.

The rearrangement joins TRBV9 to TRBJ1-3; D is ambiguous. The V gene lost 5 bases and the J gene lost 0 bases, with 6 bases spanning the gap. The germline V gene has CDR1 SGDLS and CDR2 YYNGEE. This CDR3 region has 13 residues. The CDR3 region has the DNA TGTGCCAGCAGAAGTGGCTCTGGAAACACCATATATTTT. Amino acid sequence: CASRSGSGNTIYF.

This clone was seen a single time. V gene TRBV7-2 combines with J gene TRBJ1-1; D gene uncertain. The CDR3 covers 14 residues. With 1 base removed from V and 1 base from J, the gap between germline ends came to 7 bases. Germline CDR1 and CDR2: SGHTA and FQGNSA. The CDR3 here is CASSLEGRNTEAFF. CDR3 coding DNA: TGTGCCAGCAGCTTAGAGGGAAGGAACACTGAAGCTTTCTTT.

The chain combines TRBV19 with TRBJ2-1; 7 bases match TRBD1. The germline CDR1 and CDR2 sequences are LNHDA and SQIVND (reference sequence). The CDR3 consists of 14 residues. V lost 3 bases, J lost 6 bases, and 5 bases stayed unmatched. CDR3 sequence (DNA): TGTGCCAGTAGTATTAACGCAGGGGGCAATGAGCAGTTCTTC. Protein sequence: CASSINAGGNEQFF.

The rearrangement uses TRBV28 and TRBJ2-5; possible D gene TRBD2, 6 bases. Germline assignment: CDR1 MDHEN and CDR2 SYDVKM. V gave up 6 bases and J gave up 5 bases, with 22 bases separating them. The CDR3 contains 16 residues. The CDR3 spells CASSARGMVPRETQYF. CDR3 DNA: TGTGCCAGCAGCGCCCGGGGGATGGTCCCTCGGGAGACCCAGTACTTC.

The chain couples TRBV28 to TRBJ1-4; D may be TRBD1 (6 bases). CDR1 is MDHEN, CDR2 SYDVKM, per germline. The CDR3 totals 15 residues. Trimming cost V 6 bases and J 13 bases, with 24 bases left between them. The CDR3 loop is CASRGTRQVPIGLFF. CDR3 coding DNA: TGTGCCAGCAGAGGAACCCGACAGGTACCAATAGGACTGTTTTTT. Based on the CDR3 plus reference TRBV28 and TRBJ1-4, the full variable domain is DVKVTQSSRYLVKRTGEKVFLECVQDMDHENMFWYRQDPGLGLRLIYFSYDVKMKEKGDIPEGYSVSREKKERFSLILESASTNQTSMYLCASRGTRQVPIGLFFGSGTQLSVL.

The genes are TRBV6-1 and TRBJ1-5; 12 nucleotides agree with TRBD1. V was pared by 6 bases and J by 9 bases, with 9 bases of the junction left unmatched. The V gene's germline CDR1 is MNHNS and CDR2 SASEGT. This CDR3 region has 15 residues. The CDR3 region is CASSAGTGGDLPQHF. In DNA, the CDR3 is TGTGCCAGCAGCGCCGGGACAGGGGGCGATTTGCCCCAGCATTTT.

The chain joins TRBV5-6 to TRBJ1-1; 9 positions match TRBD1. The CDR3 has 16 residues. Losses at the gene ends were 0 bases for V and 5 bases for J; bases not matched to a gene: 8. Per germline, CDR1 SGHDT and CDR2 YYEEEE. This CDR3 reads CASSLGALTGGTEAFF. The DNA of the CDR3 is TGTGCCAGCAGCTTGGGTGCATTGACAGGGGGAACTGAAGCTTTCTTT.

This clone was seen only a few times. Other nucleotide sequences in the sample specify the same CDR3. V and J are TRBV29-1 and TRBJ2-3, with D perhaps matching TRBD2 (5 bases). V lost 3 bases, J lost 0 bases, and 7 bases lay in between. The CDR3 runs 13 residues. Germline-derived CDR1 and CDR2 are SQVTM and ANQGSEA. The CDR3 sequence: CSVDGGSTDTQYF. The CDR3 nucleotides are TGCAGCGTTGATGGCGGGAGCACAGATACGCAGTATTTT.

The chain combines TRBV6-6 with TRBJ2-2; maybe TRBD2 (7 bases). The V and J ends lost 4 bases and 6 bases respectively, with 15 bases between them. The germline V gene encodes CDR1 MNHNY and CDR2 SVGAGI (reference sequence). The CDR3 extends over 15 amino acids. The DNA for the CDR3 is TGTGCCAGCAGTTCCCCCCGCGGGGGCCCCGGGGAGCTGTTTTTT. It encodes CASSSPRGGPGELFF.

The rearrangement joins TRBV28 to TRBJ2-7; possible D gene TRBD2, 5 bases. Germline V gives CDR1 MDHEN, CDR2 SYDVKM. This CDR3 spans 13 amino acids. Trimming left V 6 bases short and J 3 bases short, with 12 bases between. The CDR3 bases are TGTGCCAGCAGACCGGGATCAGACTACGAGCAGTACTTC. Protein: CASRPGSDYEQYF.

This clone was seen just once. The chain is built from TRBV6-5 and TRBJ1-1; TRBD1 agrees at 8 bases. Germline CDR1 and CDR2: MNHEY and SVGAGI. The CDR3 covers 14 residues. Unmatched junction bases numbered 3, after V lost 5 bases and J lost 1 base. In nucleotides, the CDR3 is TGTGCCAGCAGTAATGGACAGGGGAACACTGAAGCTTTCTTT. It specifies CASSNGQGNTEAFF.

The chain combines TRBV30 with TRBJ2-7, with D hard to call. Germline V gene lookup returns CDR1 GTSNPN and CDR2 SVGIG (reference sequence). The CDR3 sequence is 12 residues long. V lost 4 bases to trimming and J lost 0 bases, with 7 bases between them. The DNA for the CDR3 is TGTGCCTGGACCGCCCCCTCCTACGAGCAGTACTTC. Its translation: CAWTAPSYEQYF.

CDR3 region: CSVRQGWVQETQYF. DNA for the CDR3: TGCAGCGTCCGGCAGGGGTGGGTACAAGAGACCCAGTACTTC. This chain links TRBV29-1 with TRBJ2-5; a weak D match, TRBD1 (6 bases). The ends were cut back, 6 bases at V and 2 bases at J, with 16 bases in the middle. CDR1 is SQVTM, CDR2 ANQGSEA, per germline. This CDR3 is 14 amino acids long.

The chain uses TRBV19 and TRBJ2-1; D is unclear. V shed 7 bases and J shed 0 bases, with 10 bases lying between them. Germline V gives CDR1 LNHDA, CDR2 SQIVND (reference sequence). The CDR3 is 14 residues long. This CDR3 is CASTPRSSYNEQFF. The CDR3 nucleotides read TGTGCCAGTACCCCCAGAAGCTCCTACAATGAGCAGTTCTTC. The complete variable domain, with remaining parts taken from reference TRBV19 and TRBJ2-1, reads DGGITQSPKYLFRKEGQNVTLSCEQNLNHDAMYWYRQDPGQGLRLIYYSQIVNDFQKGDIAEGYSVSREKKESFPLTVTSAQKNPTAFYLCASTPRSSYNEQFFGPGTRLTVL.

The rearrangement uses TRBV7-9 and TRBJ2-2, with 9 bases that match TRBD2. V lost 1 base and J lost 4; bases outside the gene matches: 10. CDR1 and CDR2 (germline): SEHNR, FQNEAQ (reference sequence). This CDR3 has 18 residues. CDR3 nucleotides: TGTGCCAGCAGCTTAGACCGATGGCTAGCGGGACCCACCGGGGAGCTGTTTTTT. Translation: CASSLDRWLAGPTGELFF. Based on the CDR3 plus reference TRBV7-9 and TRBJ2-2, the full variable domain is DTGVSQNPRHKITKRGQNVTFRCDPISEHNRLYWYRQTLGQGPEFLTYFQNEAQLEKSRLLSDRFSAERPKGSFSTLEIQRTEQGDSAMYLCASSLDRWLAGPTGELFFGEGSRLTVL.

This sequence joins TRBV27 and TRBJ2-1; a weak D match, TRBD1 (6 bases). Looked up from germline, CDR1 is MNHEY and CDR2 is SMNVEV (reference sequence). The ends were cut back, 5 bases at V and 3 bases at J, with 17 bases in the middle. The CDR3 totals 16 residues. The CDR3 here is CASSPLGAAVYNEQFF. CDR3 nucleotide sequence: TGTGCCAGCAGTCCCCTGGGGGCGGCCGTCTACAATGAGCAGTTCTTC.

The chain recombines TRBV5-5 with TRBJ2-7, with D possibly TRBD1 on 7 matching bases. Trimming left V 0 bases short and J 3 bases short, with 13 bases between. The CDR3 runs to 15 residues. Per germline, CDR1 SGHKS and CDR2 YYEKEE (reference sequence). The CDR3 sequence: CASSLGQGGVYEQYF. For the CDR3, the DNA is TGTGCCAGCAGCTTGGGTCAGGGGGGAGTCTACGAGCAGTACTTC.

The chain carries TRBV11-3 and TRBJ1-1; a weak D match, TRBD1 (5 bases). The CDR3 has 13 amino acids. CDR1 SGHNT and CDR2 YENEEA come from the germline V gene. V lost 4 bases to trimming and J lost 3 bases, with 9 bases between them. The CDR3 region is CASSSRGDTEAFF. CDR3 DNA sequence: TGTGCCAGCAGCTCGCGGGGGGACACTGAAGCTTTCTTT.